In its sample, the clone carrying this T cell receptor (beta chain) was seen once. The sample is drawn from a study of CD4 and CD8 cells across lung adenocarcinoma regions. Donors had localized lung adenocarcinoma, a non-small cell lung cancer. In germline, CDR1 is MNHEY, CDR2 SVGAGI. The V end was cut by 5 bases, the J end by 0 bases, with 5 bases between. The CDR3 is made up of 14 amino acids. TCRdb used MiXCR to reprocess the PCR reads, holding one entry per CDR3 protein. The data hold thousands of distinct CDR3 sequences, with approximately 48% observed a single time. The origin of this receptor is a female donor with lung adenocarcinoma. The CD4 and CD8 labels of this study may be unreliable. Sequencing used CD4+ T cells from the margin of a lung tumor. The chain has TRBV6-5 and TRBJ2-6; D ambiguous. The CDR3 DNA reads as TGTGCCAGCAGTCACACCTCTGGGGCCAACGTCCTGACTTTC. It yields the protein CASSHTSGANVLTF.